Listed below are T cell receptor beta chains from one sample, sequenced in a study of radiotherapy plus CTLA-4 blockade in lung cancer. Data came from immunoSEQ multiplex PCR; TCRdb stores just in-frame clones and leaves some out. The sample shows around 50,000 clones, about 86% of them seen only once. The source was peripheral blood, collected from a patient treated with radiotherapy plus ipilimumab. The receptors stem from a human donor with non-small cell lung cancer that progressed on radiotherapy plus ipilimumab. Some clones in this sample may be carry-over from other donors' samples. Each CDR3 is given with its conserved first and last residue. Size is stated for part of the rows, as once, few or many counts, or as a class when the clone is expanded.

j_call v_call clone_size cdr3_aa
TRBJ2-7 TRBV5-1 . CASSPSGGTYEQYF
TRBJ2-7 TRBV7-9 . CASSDDGTSGLSYEQYF
TRBJ1-1 TRBV10-3 . CAISDRQLNTEAFF
TRBJ1-1 TRBV5-5 once CASSLLFGHIEAFF
TRBJ1-2 TRBV18 . CASSPGQESYGYTF
TRBJ1-2 TRBV7-2 . CASSLFGYGYTF
TRBJ2-1 TRBV7-9 . CASSPGLDFEQFF
TRBJ1-1 TRBV4-3 . CASSQQVPGYVAFF
TRBJ2-2 TRBV2 once CASSDRPNTGELFF
TRBJ2-1 TRBV6-4 . CASADGAGDHNEQFF
TRBJ1-1 TRBV6-5 . CASSYSQVNTEAFF
TRBJ1-2 TRBV29-1 . CSFTGTSYGYTF
TRBJ1-5 TRBV19 . CASSVDKGRQPQHF
TRBJ2-1 TRBV7-6 few CASSQPPGLVVFYEQFF
TRBJ2-7 TRBV18 . CASSPPGTGYYEQYF
TRBJ2-3 TRBV7-3 . CASSSTAADTQYF
TRBJ2-7 TRBV9 . CASSAGQGLTYEQYF
TRBJ1-2 TRBV27 . CASSQRGQGVTNYGYTF
TRBJ2-1 TRBV5-4 . CASSFTSGRNDGQFF
TRBJ2-7 TRBV27 . CASSSLDYLRGEQYF
TRBJ2-2 TRBV5-1 . CASSDGLAGGPELFF
TRBJ2-7 TRBV27 . CASNSRGSYEQYF
TRBJ2-2 TRBV5-6 . CASSKLAGSGELFF
TRBJ2-1 TRBV27 . CASSGEGEQFF
TRBJ2-5 TRBV11-3 . CASSQGLAGGPGETQYF
TRBJ1-2 TRBV27 . CASRTGYGYTF
TRBJ2-7 TRBV10-3 . CVISPDRGYYEQYF
TRBJ2-5 TRBV10-3 . CAIGGGTGETQYF
TRBJ1-6 TRBV4-3 few CASSQGATRNSPLHF
TRBJ2-5 TRBV15 . CATNPGQGAGETQYF
TRBJ2-7 TRBV29-1 . CSVHIPGQGAEQYF
TRBJ2-7 TRBV4-3 . CASSQNRGSYEQYF
TRBJ2-7 TRBV5-6 . CASSLGREGQYF
TRBJ1-4 TRBV6-5 . CASSRQGERPLFF
TRBJ1-1 TRBV10-3 . CAIRGQENTEAFF
TRBJ1-5 TRBV19 . CASTNYNQPQHF
TRBJ2-1 TRBV5-1 . CASSLQGGSRGEQFF
TRBJ2-3 TRBV9 . CASSVTRSTDTQYF
TRBJ2-1 TRBV5-6 once CASSLEAYRVYNEQFF
TRBJ2-1 TRBV27 . CANPGTSGHNEQFF
TRBJ1-1 TRBV4-3 . CASSQQGSNTEAFF
TRBJ2-1 TRBV2 . CASSEYSGGVAGPNNEQFF
TRBJ2-3 TRBV19 . CASSIRQGSDTQYF
TRBJ2-5 TRBV19 . CASNGGSAGGGETQYF
TRBJ2-7 TRBV10-3 few CATDRGHTYEQYF
TRBJ1-1 TRBV11-2 . CASSLAVGGGFEAFF
TRBJ2-7 TRBV19 . CASSGGGPHEQYF
TRBJ1-3 TRBV29-1 . CSVVRDTNSGNTIYF
TRBJ1-2 TRBV7-8 . CASSLVPGSYGYTF
TRBJ2-3 TRBV19 . CASSIGGLAGTDTQYF